This TCR beta chain was recorded in a study of T cell responses to AZD1222 COVID-19 vaccine. Findings and caveats of the study: Two AZD1222 doses significantly raised spike-specific TCR breadth and depth over controls. Among the donors, most were white British and more were female, and clonal diversity was possibly underestimated. Baseline seropositivity characterized only six AZD1222 recipients. The span of vaccine-associated CD4 TCRs extended across spike, with dominance at 160-218 and 743-854.

The CDR3 is 15 residues long. With V trimmed by 1 base and J by 5 bases, 5 bases remained unmatched. CDR1 SGHRS and CDR2 YFSETQ come from the germline V gene. As regards this clone: Its antigen remains unidentified.

This table comes from immunoSEQ multiplex PCR, and its TCRdb copy is limited to in-frame clones, with some not included. The profile shows 140,000 to 150,000 clones, approximately 90% of them singletons. The clonotype originates from an adult who received the AZD1222 COVID-19 vaccine. Sequences were derived from peripheral blood, sampled 28 days after the second AZD1222 dose. The chain is built from TRBV5-1 and TRBJ2-5, with TRBD1 identical over 10 bases. CDR3 coding DNA: TGCGCCAGCAGCTTGACGACAGGGGGCGGGGAGACCCAGTACTTC. This codes for CASSLTTGGGETQYF.